The clone carrying this TCR beta chain occurred many times. No antigen is known for it. Time point reported: pre-sensitization, week 0. Regarding treatment: therapeutic diphenylcyclopropenone sensitization with weekly scalp DPC. These data belong to a study of human T cells and chemical hapten exposure. Study context: 2% DPC applied to a 2 cm by 2 cm arm area sensitized donors. Diphenylcyclopropenone was administered weekly to the scalp of patients throughout the roughly 23-week study.

One entry per CDR3 protein, called by TCRdb with MiXCR from the RACE reads. Here the sample spans more than 100,000 distinct CDR3 sequences, around an eighth being singletons. General study points: TCRs at high frequency, those above 1 in 1000, did not change with DPC sensitization.

The V gene's germline CDR1 is SEHNR and CDR2 FQNEAQ (reference sequence). The CDR3 contains 12 residues. V was clipped by 5 bases and J by 4 bases, with 9 bases between them. This material consisted of whole blood, taken in connection with sensitization to the hapten diphenylcyclopropenone (DPC). V gene TRBV7-9 combines with J gene TRBJ2-7; TRBD1 is a possible D gene (6 bases). The origin of this receptor is a woman between 18 and 29 years old with alopecia areata. Some clones in this sample may be carry-over from other donors' samples. The chain's CDR3 is CASSPDRYEQYF. For the CDR3, the DNA is TGTGCCAGCAGCCCCGACAGGTACGAGCAGTACTTC. Combining the CDR3 with reference TRBV7-9 and TRBJ2-7 gives the whole variable domain DTGVSQNPRHKITKRGQNVTFRCDPISEHNRLYWYRQTLGQGPEFLTYFQNEAQLEKSRLLSDRFSAERPKGSFSTLEIQRTEQGDSAMYLCASSPDRYEQYFGPGTRLTVT.